The T cell receptor (beta chain) described here comes from a study of blood T cell repertoires in COVID-19. Across the study: Acute and convalescent COVID-19 samples came from the United States, Italy and Spain. Sources were T cells, B-cell-depleted T cells, or PBMCs; the material itself was cDNA or gDNA.

Trimming shortened V by 1 base and J by 3 bases, and 10 bases separated the two germline ends. Per the germline V gene, CDR1 is GTSNPN and CDR2 is SVGIG (reference sequence). The CDR3 is made up of 14 amino acids. Original handling: Amplified reference gene primers provided the basis for estimating nucleated cell counts. Sequenced by immunoSEQ multiplex PCR; TCRdb stores in-frame clones only, minus some. V, J and clone size derive from that table, while D and trimming were established from the DNA sequence. Of about 62,000 clones in the sample, 70% to 90% are singletons; the top ten hold roughly 1%. This chain joins TRBV30 and TRBJ1-5; no firm D call. The clonotype was recovered from a man in his sixties or seventies with acute or convalescent COVID-19. The sample taken for sequencing was peripheral blood. The DNA for the CDR3 is TGTGCCTGGAGTGAACTGAGCATCAATCAGCCCCAGCATTTT. Encoded protein: CAWSELSINQPQHF.